Each of the 27 T cell receptor beta chains below was sequenced from the same sample in a study of control samples from healthy donors and cancer patients. Produced via immunoSEQ multiplex PCR; TCRdb's table is partial and in-frame only. Of roughly 130,000 clones listed, approximately 90% are singletons. The sample taken for sequencing was blood. These receptors came from a young man in good health.

The V gene is TRBV5-4, the J gene TRBJ1-2; D is perhaps TRBD1 (6 bases). Germline V gene data show CDR1 as SGHNT and CDR2 as YYREEE (reference sequence). V was clipped by 3 bases and J by 2 bases, with 8 bases between them. The CDR3 is 13 residues long. CDR3 coding DNA: TGTGCCAGCAGCTCAGGGGACAACTATGGCTACACCTTC. Protein product: CASSSGDNYGYTF.

The J gene is TRBJ2-7, the V gene TRBV5-4; 8 bases are shared with TRBD1. This CDR3 is built from 15 residues. Germline values: CDR1 SGHNT, CDR2 YYREEE (reference sequence). Unmatched junction bases numbered 13, after V lost 4 bases and J lost 7 bases. This CDR3 reads CASSASGTGSREQYF. CDR3 DNA sequence: TGTGCCAGCAGCGCGTCCGGGACAGGTTCTCGGGAGCAGTACTTC.

The CDR3, as DNA: TGCGCCAGCAGCTGGACAGGTTCCGAGCAGTACTTC. Translated, it gives CASSWTGSEQYF. The chain links TRBV5-1 to TRBJ2-7, with 7 bases fitting TRBD1. Germline trimming cut 3 bases from V and 6 bases from J; bases unmatched to any gene: 3. CDR3 length: 12 amino acids. Germline V gene data show CDR1 as SGHRS and CDR2 as YFSETQ.

Worth noting for this clone: Germline and junction disagree at one end, which may indicate a read error. The chain uses TRBV2 and TRBJ2-1; 8 bases align to TRBD1. Germline-derived CDR1 and CDR2 are SNHLY and FYNNEI. The CDR3 has 15 amino acids. The CDR3 sequence: CASREGQGLGNEQFF. The CDR3 nucleotides read TGTGCCAGCAGAGAAGGACAGGGTCTAGGCAATGAGCAGTTCTTC. Full variable domain (rest looked up from reference TRBV2 and TRBJ2-1): EPEVTQTPSHQVTQMGQEVILRCVPISNHLYFYWYRQILGQKVEFLVSFYNNEISEKSEIFDDQFSVERPDGSNFTLKIRSTKLEDSAMYFCASREGQGLGNEQFFGPGTRLTVL.

Of note for this clone: The sample carries other DNA sequences with the same CDR3. The chain is built from TRBV18 and TRBJ1-1, with unresolved D. CDR1 and CDR2 (germline): KGHSH, LQKENI. Trimming shortened V by 6 bases and J by 4 bases, and 15 bases separated the two germline ends. The CDR3 spans 14 residues. The CDR3 reads CASSREVKGTEAFF. The CDR3 nucleotides are TGTGCCAGCTCGCGCGAGGTGAAGGGCACTGAAGCTTTCTTT.

The chain links TRBV5-1 to TRBJ2-7; D remains ambiguous. The CDR3 loop spans 13 amino acids. Germline V gene data show CDR1 as SGHRS and CDR2 as YFSETQ. V was pared by 0 bases and J by 3 bases, with 7 bases between. Here the CDR3 DNA reads TGCGCCAGCAGCTTGGCCCCTGTCTACGAGCAGTACTTC. As protein: CASSLAPVYEQYF.

This clone was recorded once. This rearrangement joins TRBV2 to TRBJ2-7; 9 bases match TRBD1. V was clipped by 10 bases and J by 3 bases; unmatched bases: 7. The CDR3 runs to 13 residues. Germline values: CDR1 SNHLY, CDR2 FYNNEI. The CDR3 sequence: CAILTGGNYEQYF. CDR3 DNA sequence: TGTGCCATCTTGACAGGGGGGAACTACGAGCAGTACTTC.

The J gene is TRBJ2-7, the V gene TRBV5-1, with 8 bases aligning to TRBD1. Germline V lookup: CDR1 SGHRS, CDR2 YFSETQ. Germline trimming cut 3 bases from V and 3 bases from J; bases unmatched to any gene: 11. The CDR3 extends over 16 amino acids. Here the CDR3 reads CASSWNLDRELYEQYF. The CDR3 DNA reads as TGCGCCAGCAGCTGGAACCTGGACAGGGAACTCTACGAGCAGTACTTC.

The J gene is TRBJ1-2, the V gene TRBV3-1 (or the pseudogene TRBV3-2); D call uncertain. V was pared by 1 base and J by 1 base, with 22 bases between. This CDR3 has 19 amino acids. Germline V CDR1 and CDR2: LGHDT, YNNKEL (reference sequence). This CDR3 reads CASSQVFRTEARLNYGYTF. The CDR3 bases are TGTGCCAGCAGCCAAGTTTTTAGAACAGAAGCCAGACTTAACTATGGCTACACCTTC.

Points on this clone: One junction end does not reproduce the germline sequence, and a read error may be involved. This chain connects TRBV5-6 to TRBJ1-5; unclear D gene. The germline V gene encodes CDR1 SGHDT and CDR2 YYEEEE. This CDR3 comprises 14 residues. This CDR3 reads CASSLGIASQPQHF. DNA of the CDR3: TGTGCCAGCAGTTTGGGAATTGCAAGTCAGCCCCAGCATTTT.

This clone was observed a handful of times. The V call is TRBV12-3 or TRBV12-4, the J call TRBJ1-4; D ambiguous. Trimming took 3 bases from V and 7 from J, leaving 6 bases between them. The CDR3 loop spans 12 amino acids. CDR3 residues: CASSFGSEKLFF. Written as DNA, the CDR3 is TGTGCCAGCAGTTTCGGGAGTGAAAAACTGTTTTTT.

V usage is TRBV5-3 and J usage is TRBJ1-5, with a possible D match to TRBD1 (5 bases). TRBV5-3 is reported as an ORF; its role is uncertain. This CDR3 comprises 14 residues. V lost 6 bases and J lost 5, with 15 bases in between. The CDR3 nucleotides read TGTGCCAGAAAATTTCGGACAACCGATCAGCCCCAGCATTTT. As protein: CARKFRTTDQPQHF.

The chain joins TRBV29-1 to TRBJ2-1, with D perhaps matching TRBD1 (5 bases). Germline V lookup: CDR1 SQVTM, CDR2 ANQGSEA. Trimming removed 0 bases from V and 5 bases from J, with 8 bases in between. The CDR3 runs 13 residues. The CDR3 sequence: CSVEDDSNNEQFF. The CDR3 DNA is TGCAGCGTTGAAGACGACAGTAACAATGAGCAGTTCTTC.

CDR3 sequence: CASSYSGFHEQYF. The CDR3 coding sequence is TGTGCCAGCAGTTACTCTGGGTTTCACGAGCAGTACTTC. The chain uses TRBV6-5 and TRBJ2-7; D is unclear. This CDR3 has 13 amino acids. Germline-derived CDR1 and CDR2 are MNHEY and SVGAGI. V gave up 0 bases and J gave up 5 bases, with 8 bases separating them.

A single count supports this clone. The chain combines TRBV28 with TRBJ1-2, with a weak D call TRBD1 (5 bases). The CDR3 is 13 amino acids. CDR1 is MDHEN, CDR2 SYDVKM, per germline. Trimming took off 5 bases at V and 4 bases at J, with 11 bases between the two ends. The CDR3 sequence is CASSDGTVYGYTF. CDR3 in DNA: TGTGCCAGCAGTGACGGGACCGTCTATGGCTACACCTTC.

This chain connects TRBV29-1 to TRBJ2-6, with TRBD2 identical over 12 bases. V was clipped by 6 bases and J by 0 bases; unmatched bases: 3. This CDR3 region has 16 residues. Germline V gene data show CDR1 as SQVTM and CDR2 as ANQGSEA. CDR3 sequence reads: CSVRLAGDSGANVLTF. CDR3 coding DNA: TGCAGCGTGAGACTAGCGGGGGACTCTGGGGCCAACGTCCTGACTTTC. Filled out from reference TRBV29-1 and TRBJ2-6, the complete variable domain reads SAVISQKPSRDICQRGTSLTIQCQVDSQVTMMFWYRQQPGQSLTLIATANQGSEATYESGFVIDKFPISRPNLTFSTLTVSNMSPEDSSIYLCSVRLAGDSGANVLTFGAGSRLTVL.

The gene calls are TRBV6-5 and TRBJ2-4; 7 bases are a match to TRBD1. Trimming took 0 bases from V and 11 from J; bases not matched to a gene: 4. Germline lookup yields CDR1 MNHEY and CDR2 SVGAGI. The CDR3 covers 13 residues. Written as DNA, the CDR3 is TGTGCCAGCAGTTACTCGGACGGACAGGTTCAGTACTTC. Its protein product is CASSYSDGQVQYF.

The chain combines TRBV5-1 with TRBJ1-6; no clear D gene. The CDR3 sequence is 18 residues long. The germline gives CDR1 SGHRS, CDR2 YFSETQ. V lost 0 bases to trimming and J lost 0 bases, with 13 bases between them. CDR3 sequence: CASSLEVAGSSYNSPLHF. The CDR3 DNA reads as TGCGCCAGCAGCTTGGAGGTCGCGGGGAGCTCCTATAATTCACCCCTCCACTTT.

The V gene is TRBV5-6, the J gene TRBJ2-4; TRBD1 is a possible D gene (6 bases). Trimming shortened V by 0 bases and J by 6 bases, and 16 bases separated the two germline ends. Germline CDR1 SGHDT, CDR2 YYEEEE. CDR3 length: 16 amino acids. This CDR3 reads CASSLGAQGWRNIQYF. CDR3 nucleotides: TGTGCCAGCAGCTTGGGGGCACAGGGATGGAGAAACATTCAGTACTTC.

This rearrangement joins TRBV3-1 (or the pseudogene TRBV3-2) to TRBJ1-1; maybe TRBD1 (5 bases). V was clipped by 0 bases and J by 4 bases, with 12 bases between them. CDR3 size: 15 residues. In germline, CDR1 is LGHDT, CDR2 YNNKEL (reference sequence). The CDR3 nucleotides read TGTGCCAGCAGCCAAGACCGGGGCTGGGGCACTGAAGCTTTCTTT. Encoded protein: CASSQDRGWGTEAFF.

J is TRBJ1-3 and V is TRBV5-1; TRBD1 is a possible D gene (6 bases). CDR1 is SGHRS and CDR2 is YFSETQ in the germline V gene. The V and J ends lost 7 bases and 0 bases respectively, with 11 bases between them. CDR3 length: 14 residues. The CDR3 region has the DNA TGCGCCAGCGCGGGGGGCTACTCTGGAAACACCATATATTTT. It is translated as CASAGGYSGNTIYF. Filled out from reference TRBV5-1 and TRBJ1-3, the complete variable domain reads KAGVTQTPRYLIKTRGQQVTLSCSPISGHRSVSWYQQTPGQGLQFLFEYFSETQRNKGNFPGRFSGRQFSNSRSEMNVSTLELGDSALYLCASAGGYSGNTIYFGEGSWLTVV.

This chain links TRBV19 with TRBJ1-5, with 8 bases matching TRBD1. Germline V gene data show CDR1 as LNHDA and CDR2 as SQIVND (reference sequence). The CDR3 length is 16 residues. J lost 4 bases, V lost 6 bases, and 11 bases had no gene match. The CDR3 spells CASRPGQGRGNQPQHF. In DNA, the CDR3 is TGTGCCAGTAGACCCGGACAGGGTAGAGGGAATCAGCCCCAGCATTTT.

The rearrangement links TRBV25-1 to TRBJ1-2; D remains ambiguous. CDR1 is MGHDK, CDR2 SYGVNS, per germline. CDR3 length equals 14 residues. Deletions cut 3 bases from V and 0 bases from J, with 8 bases between. CDR3 DNA sequence: TGTGCCAGCAGTGACCCGAACCCTAACTATGGCTACACCTTC. Protein product: CASSDPNPNYGYTF.

V and J are TRBV6-6 and TRBJ2-1, with 8 bases that match TRBD2. Trimming removed 5 bases from V and 0 bases from J; junction bases left unmatched: 18. In germline, CDR1 is MNHNY, CDR2 SVGAGI (reference sequence). This CDR3 is built from 20 residues. The CDR3 DNA sequence: TGTGCCAGCAGTCCTCGAGGTAGCGGGGAGTTGTTTGACTCCTACAATGAGCAGTTCTTC. Residues: CASSPRGSGELFDSYNEQFF.

The rearrangement uses TRBV4-1 and TRBJ2-7, with TRBD2 as a possible D gene (6 bases). Germline V lookup: CDR1 MGHRA, CDR2 YSYEKL. The V and J ends lost 8 bases and 1 base respectively, with 12 bases between them. The CDR3 runs 13 residues. The chain's CDR3 is CASGGVGSYEQYF. In nucleotides, the CDR3 is TGCGCCAGCGGAGGGGTAGGGTCCTACGAGCAGTACTTC.

The chain has TRBV5-5 and TRBJ1-2; 7 bases are a match to TRBD1. Germline assignment: CDR1 SGHKS and CDR2 YYEKEE (reference sequence). V trimming: 4 bases; J trimming: 5 bases; junction bases outside the gene matches: 8. CDR3 length equals 14 residues. The CDR3 sequence is CASSLDRDLYGYTF. The CDR3 DNA sequence: TGTGCCAGCAGCCTTGACAGGGATCTTTATGGCTACACCTTC.

This chain connects TRBV4-1 to TRBJ2-3, with TRBD1 matching over 8 bases. The CDR3 extends over 15 amino acids. J gave up 3 bases and V 3 bases, and 5 bases lay outside the gene matches. Germline V gene data show CDR1 as MGHRA and CDR2 as YSYEKL. Here the CDR3 DNA reads TGCGCCAGCAGCCATGGGGACAGGTATACAGATACGCAGTATTTT. Translation: CASSHGDRYTDTQYF.